A selection of T cell receptor beta chains follows, all from one sample in a study of blood T cells in healthy people across ages. MiXCR was run by TCRdb on the 5' RACE reads, yielding one entry per CDR3 protein. In the table there are some 1.7 million distinct CDR3 sequences, 28% of which are singletons. Source material: blood. The receptors shown here come from a woman aged 25 to 45 in good health. The CDR3 runs from the conserved cysteine through the conserved F or W. Each record gives: J gene, CDR3 length, D gene, V gene, clone size, CDR3 DNA, CDR3 protein. A D gene is named only where the DNA matches it firmly. Size tells how often a clone was seen (once, few, many) or the class of an expanded clone, and some rows leave it out.

TRBJ2-3	14	NA	TRBV5-1	few	TGCGCCAGCAGCTTGCCGGGGGACACAGATACGCAGTATTTT	CASSLPGDTDTQYF
TRBJ2-1	18	TRBD2	TRBV20-1	many	TGCAGTGCTAGACGACTAGCGGGGGGGCCCGGCTCCTACAATGAGCAGTTCTTC	CSARRLAGGPGSYNEQFF
TRBJ1-1	14	NA	TRBV30	NA	TGTGCCTGGAGTCTGAAGGGAGTGAACGCTGAAGCTTTCTTT	CAWSLKGVNAEAFF
TRBJ2-7	14	NA	TRBV20-1	few	TGCAGTGCTAGCCCCCGGACTTTACCCAACGAGCAGTACTTC	CSASPRTLPNEQYF
TRBJ1-5	19	TRBD1	TRBV3-1	few	TGTGCCAGCAGCCAACGATCAGGCGGGACAGGGAAGTCACGGCAGCCCCAGCATTTT	CASSQRSGGTGKSRQPQHF
TRBJ2-1	17	TRBD1	TRBV7-7	few	TGTGCCAGCAGCTTAGGTGTCGGGACAGGGAAGATCAATGAGCAGTTCTTC	CASSLGVGTGKINEQFF
TRBJ1-1	11	NA	TRBV10-1	many	TGCGCCAGCAGTGGGGCGGGTGAAGCTTTCTTT	CASSGAGEAFF
TRBJ2-3	15	NA	TRBV5-1	NA	TGCGCCAGCAGCCCGGACCGTCTCGGTGCAGATACGCAGTATTTT	CASSPDRLGADTQYF
TRBJ1-1	14	NA	TRBV19	NA	TGTGCCAGTAGTATAGTTGGGGGGAGCACTGAAGCTTTCTTT	CASSIVGGSTEAFF
TRBJ2-5	15	TRBD2	TRBV7-7	NA	TGTGCTAGCAGCTTGGGGAGCGGGGGAAGAGAGACCCAGTACTTC	CASSLGSGGRETQYF
TRBJ2-1	17	TRBD2	TRBV12-3/TRBV12-4	NA	TGTGCCAGCAGTTTAGCGCCCGATAGCGGGAGGGCCGGTGAGCAGTTCTTC	CASSLAPDSGRAGEQFF